Here is one T cell receptor beta chain with its context. This sample is drawn from a study of cytomegalovirus exposure and HLA in healthy donors. The CDR3 is 12 amino acids. Losses at the gene ends were 2 bases for V and 9 bases for J; bases not matched to a gene: 2. The germline V gene has CDR1 SGHNT and CDR2 YYREEE (reference sequence). Vbeta (60) and Jbeta (13) primers were used in the PCR. Sequencing used immunoSEQ multiplex PCR; TCRdb keeps in-frame clones, though not all of them. The table has more than 85,000 clones, more than 65% seen once. This rearrangement joins TRBV5-4 to TRBJ2-1; 7 bases are shared with TRBD2. The origin of this receptor is a man aged 25 to 40 in good health and CMV-seronegative. The sequenced sample was PBMCs. As DNA, the CDR3 is TGTGCCAGCAGCTTAGCGGGGAGTGAGCAGTTCTTC. Its protein product is CASSLAGSEQFF.